These 10 T cell receptor beta chains were all obtained from the same sample, sequenced in a study of blood T cells in healthy people across ages. Alongside a J-beta primer mix, a sample-barcoded 5' primer served in a second PCR lasting about 6 to 11 cycles. TCRdb redid the calling of the 5' RACE reads with MiXCR, one entry per CDR3 protein. The sample contains 850,000 or so distinct CDR3 sequences, 29% of which appear only once. Material for sequencing was blood. The receptors originated from a woman older than 75 in good health.

About this clonotype itself: This may stem from a read error, because a much larger clone lies one nucleotide away. V gene TRBV4-3 combines with J gene TRBJ1-1, with a weak D call TRBD1 (5 bases). Looked up from germline, CDR1 is LGHNA and CDR2 is YSLEER. Trimming removed 2 bases at V and 9 bases at J, with 19 bases between. The CDR3 extends over 15 amino acids. DNA of the CDR3: TGCGCCAGCAGCCAAACTCCGGGACGGGGCAGAAAAGCTTTCTTT. Its translation is CASSQTPGRGRKAFF.

This clonotype was observed many times. The chain recombines TRBV10-2 with TRBJ1-5; TRBD1 aligns across 11 bases. The germline V gene encodes CDR1 WSHSY and CDR2 SAAADI. The V segment lost 6 bases and the J segment 7 bases; nucleotides outside the gene matches: 8. The CDR3 extends over 15 amino acids. In DNA form, the CDR3 reads TGCGCCAGCAGAGACCGGACAGGGGGCCGGCAGCCCCAGCATTTT. It codes for CASRDRTGGRQPQHF.

The table lists this clonotype with a few counts. This chain joins TRBV30 and TRBJ2-5; D is possibly TRBD2 (6 bases). Germline V lookup: CDR1 GTSNPN, CDR2 SVGIG (reference sequence). The CDR3 loop spans 16 amino acids. Trimming shortened V by 2 bases and J by 1 base, and 17 bases separated the two germline ends. CDR3 residues: CAWSRGGAEFQETQYF. In DNA, the CDR3 is TGTGCCTGGAGTAGAGGAGGGGCGGAGTTCCAAGAGACCCAGTACTTC.

In this sample, this clonotype turned up a few times. A much more abundant neighbour one base away suggests this may be a read error. This chain uses TRBV24-1 with TRBJ2-5, with 7 bases fitting TRBD2. Unmatched junction bases numbered 17, after V lost 5 bases and J lost 3 bases. This CDR3 region has 18 residues. Germline values: CDR1 KGHDR, CDR2 SFDVKD. The CDR3 DNA sequence: TGTGCCACCAGTGCGGAAAGAGAGGCGGGGGAGACCAAAGAGACCCAGTACTTC. Translating gives CATSAEREAGETKETQYF.

This clonotype occurred many times. The rearrangement uses TRBV11-2 and TRBJ2-3, with TRBD2 matching over 11 bases. J lost 4 bases, V lost 4 bases, and 7 bases had no gene match. Germline V gives CDR1 SGHAT, CDR2 FQNNGV. The CDR3 extends over 16 amino acids. The DNA of the CDR3 is TGTGCCAGCAGCTCCCTTAGCGGGGGGGGTTCAGATACGCAGTATTTT. It yields the protein CASSSLSGGGSDTQYF.

CDR3 region: CASSPAAREQFF. Here the CDR3 DNA reads TGTGCCAGCAGCCCCGCAGCCCGTGAGCAGTTCTTC. The chain uses TRBV7-9 and TRBJ2-1, with unresolved D. The CDR3 consists of 12 residues. CDR1 is SEHNR and CDR2 is FQNEAQ in the germline V gene (reference sequence). V was trimmed by 5 bases and J by 9 bases, leaving 11 bases between them.

This clonotype has a count of ten or more. V usage is TRBV7-2 and J usage is TRBJ2-4; possible D gene TRBD1, 5 bases. This CDR3 is built from 16 residues. Per germline, CDR1 SGHTA and CDR2 FQGNSA. The V end was cut by 1 base, the J end by 2 bases, with 12 bases between. CDR3 protein: CASSLVGSGPKNIQYF. The DNA of the CDR3 is TGTGCCAGCAGCTTAGTAGGATCAGGGCCCAAAAACATTCAGTACTTC.

At least ten counts were recorded for this clonotype. This rearrangement joins TRBV5-6 to TRBJ2-3; the D gene is possibly TRBD1 (6 bases). Germline CDR1 and CDR2: SGHDT and YYEEEE. V was shortened by 0 bases and J by 2 bases, with 13 bases between the two germline ends. The CDR3 consists of 16 residues. The CDR3 sequence: CASSLVGTTYTDTQYF. CDR3 nucleotides: TGTGCCAGCAGCTTGGTTGGGACAACCTACACAGATACGCAGTATTTT.

V usage is TRBV27 and J usage is TRBJ2-2; no definite D call. Trimming removed 3 bases from V and 5 bases from J, with 10 bases in between. The V gene's germline CDR1 is MNHEY and CDR2 SMNVEV (reference sequence). This CDR3 contains 14 residues. In DNA, the CDR3 is TGTGCCAGCAGTTTGTATACCCAAACCGGGGAGCTGTTTTTT. Translated, it gives CASSLYTQTGELFF.

This chain uses TRBV7-2 with TRBJ2-3, with 9 bases aligning to TRBD2. The V gene's germline CDR1 is SGHTA and CDR2 FQGNSA. This CDR3 has 16 amino acids. V shed 7 bases, J shed 1 base, and the junction held 9 bases outside the gene matches. CDR3 loop: CASTRGRALGTDTQYF. In DNA form, the CDR3 reads TGTGCCAGCACCCGCGGGAGGGCCTTGGGCACAGATACGCAGTATTTT.